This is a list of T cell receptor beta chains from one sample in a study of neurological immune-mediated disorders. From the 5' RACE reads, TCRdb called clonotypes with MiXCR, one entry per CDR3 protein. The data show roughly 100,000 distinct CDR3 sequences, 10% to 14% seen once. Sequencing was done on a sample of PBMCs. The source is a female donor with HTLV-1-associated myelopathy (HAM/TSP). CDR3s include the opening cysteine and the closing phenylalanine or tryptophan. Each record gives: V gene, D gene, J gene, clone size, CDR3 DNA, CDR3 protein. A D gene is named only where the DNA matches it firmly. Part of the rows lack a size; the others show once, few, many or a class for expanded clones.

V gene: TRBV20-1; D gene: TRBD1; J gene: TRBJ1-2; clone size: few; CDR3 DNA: TGCAGTGCTCCTCAGGCAGGGGGGTCCTATGGCTACACCTTC; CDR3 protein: CSAPQAGGSYGYTF
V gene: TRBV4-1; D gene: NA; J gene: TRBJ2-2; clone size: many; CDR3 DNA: TGCGCCAGCCGTCCGGGGGCGGGCACCGGGGAGCTGTTTTTT; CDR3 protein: CASRPGAGTGELFF
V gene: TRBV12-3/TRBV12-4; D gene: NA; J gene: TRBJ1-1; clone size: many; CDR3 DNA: TGTGCCAGCAGCCGAAACCGGGCTTTCTTT; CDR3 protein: CASSRNRAFF
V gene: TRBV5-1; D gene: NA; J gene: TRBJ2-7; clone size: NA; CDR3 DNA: TGCGCCAGCAGCTTGGCTTTGAGCCCCGACTCCTACGAGCAGTACTTC; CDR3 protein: CASSLALSPDSYEQYF
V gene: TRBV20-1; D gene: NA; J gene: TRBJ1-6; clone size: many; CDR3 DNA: TGCAGTGCTAGAGACCAGACAGGAAGCTTTTCACCCCTCCACTTT; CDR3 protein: CSARDQTGSFSPLHF
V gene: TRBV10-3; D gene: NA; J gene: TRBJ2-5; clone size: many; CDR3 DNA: TGTGCCATCAGTACGACTCCCCAAGAGACCCAGTACTTC; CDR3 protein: CAISTTPQETQYF
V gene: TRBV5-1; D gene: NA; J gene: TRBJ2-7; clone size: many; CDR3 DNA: TGCGCCAGCAGCACCGGGACCCAAGGCGAGCAGTACTTC; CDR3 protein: CASSTGTQGEQYF
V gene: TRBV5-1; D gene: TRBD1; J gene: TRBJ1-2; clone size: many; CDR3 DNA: TGCGCCAGCAGTAGGACAGGGCAGGGCTACACCTTC; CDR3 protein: CASSRTGQGYTF
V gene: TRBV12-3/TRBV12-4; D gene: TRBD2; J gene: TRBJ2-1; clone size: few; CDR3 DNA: TGTGCCAGCAGTGAAGAGGGACTAGCGCTCTACAATGAGCAGTTCTTC; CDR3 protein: CASSEEGLALYNEQFF
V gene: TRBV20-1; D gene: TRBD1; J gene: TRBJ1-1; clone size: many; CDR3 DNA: TGCAGTGCGCAACCCTTCGGGACAGGGCTGGACACTGAAGCTTTCTTT; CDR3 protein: CSAQPFGTGLDTEAFF
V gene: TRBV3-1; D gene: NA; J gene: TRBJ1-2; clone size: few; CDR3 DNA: TGTGCCAGCAGCCGAAGGACGGATAACTATGGCTACACCTTC; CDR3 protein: CASSRRTDNYGYTF
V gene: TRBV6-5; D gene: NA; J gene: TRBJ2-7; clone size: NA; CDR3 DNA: TGTGCCAGCAGTCAGGTATTTGGGAACGACGATCCCTACGAGCAGTACTTC; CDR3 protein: CASSQVFGNDDPYEQYF
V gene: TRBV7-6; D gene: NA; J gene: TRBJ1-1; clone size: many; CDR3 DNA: TGTGCCAGCAGCTTAATAGGGTCTTCCGGGGCCACTGAAGCTTTCTTT; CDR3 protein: CASSLIGSSGATEAFF
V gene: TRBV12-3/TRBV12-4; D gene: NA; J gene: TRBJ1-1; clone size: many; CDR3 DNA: TGTGCCAGCAGTTTCGGCACTGAAGCTTTCTTT; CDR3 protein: CASSFGTEAFF
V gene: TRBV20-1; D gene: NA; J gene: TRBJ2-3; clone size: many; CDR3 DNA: TGCAGTGAAGGGGGTGACATCACAGATACGCAGTATTTT; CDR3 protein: CSEGGDITDTQYF
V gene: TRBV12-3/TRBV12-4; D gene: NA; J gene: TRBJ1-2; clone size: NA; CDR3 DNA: TGTGCCAGCAGTTTGATGGACGTTCGTGGTCATGGCTACACCTTC; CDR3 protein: CASSLMDVRGHGYTF
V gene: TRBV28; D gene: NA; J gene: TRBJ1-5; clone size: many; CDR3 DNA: TGTGCCAGCAGTTCCCCTACCACCTCGAATCAGCCCCAGCATTTT; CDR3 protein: CASSSPTTSNQPQHF
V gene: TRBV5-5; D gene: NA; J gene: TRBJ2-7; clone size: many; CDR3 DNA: TGTGCCAGCAGCTTGGCGTACGGCAGCTCCTACGAGCAGTACTTC; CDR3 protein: CASSLAYGSSYEQYF
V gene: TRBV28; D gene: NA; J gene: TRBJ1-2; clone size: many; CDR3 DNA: TGTGCCAGCGGGTTCCCGGGGGTAGGGGGCTACACCTTC; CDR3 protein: CASGFPGVGGYTF
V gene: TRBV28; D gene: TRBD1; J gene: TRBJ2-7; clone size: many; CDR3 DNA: TGTGCCAGCAGTCCACAGGGGGTGATCACCTACGAGCAGTACTTC; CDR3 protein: CASSPQGVITYEQYF
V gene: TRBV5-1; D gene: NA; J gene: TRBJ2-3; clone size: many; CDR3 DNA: TGCGCCAGCAGCTTTGGGGGCCTCACAAGCACAGATACGCAGTATTTT; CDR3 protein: CASSFGGLTSTDTQYF
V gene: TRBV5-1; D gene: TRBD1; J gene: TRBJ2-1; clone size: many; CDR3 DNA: TGCGCCAGCAGCCCGACAACACAGGGGAATGAGCAGTTCTTC; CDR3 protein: CASSPTTQGNEQFF
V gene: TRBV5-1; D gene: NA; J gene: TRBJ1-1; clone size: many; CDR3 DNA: TGCGCCAGCAGCTTTCAGACGAACACTGAAGCTTTCTTT; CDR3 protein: CASSFQTNTEAFF
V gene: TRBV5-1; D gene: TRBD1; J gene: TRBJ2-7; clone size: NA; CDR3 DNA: TGCGCCAGCAGCTTATTACTATTAAGGGACAGCTCCTACGAGCAGTACTTC; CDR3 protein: CASSLLLLRDSSYEQYF
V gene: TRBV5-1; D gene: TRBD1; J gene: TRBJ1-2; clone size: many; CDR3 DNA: TGCGCCAGCAGCGGCGGACAGGGAGGCGGCTACACCTTC; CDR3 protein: CASSGGQGGGYTF
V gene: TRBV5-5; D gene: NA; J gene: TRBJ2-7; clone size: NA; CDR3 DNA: TGTGCCAGCAGCTTGGGGGCCCACAGGGTCGACGACGAGCAGTACTTC; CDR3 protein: CASSLGAHRVDDEQYF
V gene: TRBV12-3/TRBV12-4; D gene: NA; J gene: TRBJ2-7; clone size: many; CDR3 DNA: TGTGCCAGCAGACTAGAACAGGGACTCGAGCAGTACTTC; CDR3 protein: CASRLEQGLEQYF
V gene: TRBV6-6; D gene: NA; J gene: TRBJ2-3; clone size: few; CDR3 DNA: TGTGCCAGCAGCCGACCGCAGGGCGGGGGCACCACAGATACGCAGTATTTT; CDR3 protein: CASSRPQGGGTTDTQYF
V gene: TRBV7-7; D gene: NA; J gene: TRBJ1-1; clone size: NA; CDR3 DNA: TGTGCCAGCAGCTGTGGCAAAAAATTCACTGAAGCTTTCTTT; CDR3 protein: CASSCGKKFTEAFF
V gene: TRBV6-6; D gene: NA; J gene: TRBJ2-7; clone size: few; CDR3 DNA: TGTGCCAGCTGTACCTCCGGGGGTAGGGCTTACGAGCAGTACTTC; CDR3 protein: CASCTSGGRAYEQYF
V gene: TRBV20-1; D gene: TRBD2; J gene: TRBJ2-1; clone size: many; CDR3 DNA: TGCAGTGCTAGAGGGGGTGGGCGACTAGCGACCGATGAGCAGTTCTTC; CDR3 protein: CSARGGGRLATDEQFF
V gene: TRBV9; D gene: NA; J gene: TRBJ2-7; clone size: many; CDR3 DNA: TGTGCCAGCGGCACAGGAGGGGAGGAGGAGCAGTACTTC; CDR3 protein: CASGTGGEEEQYF
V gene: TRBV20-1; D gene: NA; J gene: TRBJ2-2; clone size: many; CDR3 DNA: TGCAGTGCTAGCGGGGGGAACACCGGGGAGCTGTTTTTT; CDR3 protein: CSASGGNTGELFF
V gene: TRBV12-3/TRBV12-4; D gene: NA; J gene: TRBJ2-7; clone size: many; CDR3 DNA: TGTGCCAGCAGCCTTCTGGCCAGGGTAACCTACGAGCAGTACTTC; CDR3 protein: CASSLLARVTYEQYF
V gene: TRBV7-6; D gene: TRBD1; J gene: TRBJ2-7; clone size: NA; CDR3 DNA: TGTGCCAGCAGCTTAGGATTAGCGACAGGGGCTGACGAGCAGTACTTC; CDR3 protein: CASSLGLATGADEQYF
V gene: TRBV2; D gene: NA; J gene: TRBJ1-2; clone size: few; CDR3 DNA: TGTGCCAGCAGTCCCTCGGGGGCGGTTGGCTATGGCTACACCTTC; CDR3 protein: CASSPSGAVGYGYTF